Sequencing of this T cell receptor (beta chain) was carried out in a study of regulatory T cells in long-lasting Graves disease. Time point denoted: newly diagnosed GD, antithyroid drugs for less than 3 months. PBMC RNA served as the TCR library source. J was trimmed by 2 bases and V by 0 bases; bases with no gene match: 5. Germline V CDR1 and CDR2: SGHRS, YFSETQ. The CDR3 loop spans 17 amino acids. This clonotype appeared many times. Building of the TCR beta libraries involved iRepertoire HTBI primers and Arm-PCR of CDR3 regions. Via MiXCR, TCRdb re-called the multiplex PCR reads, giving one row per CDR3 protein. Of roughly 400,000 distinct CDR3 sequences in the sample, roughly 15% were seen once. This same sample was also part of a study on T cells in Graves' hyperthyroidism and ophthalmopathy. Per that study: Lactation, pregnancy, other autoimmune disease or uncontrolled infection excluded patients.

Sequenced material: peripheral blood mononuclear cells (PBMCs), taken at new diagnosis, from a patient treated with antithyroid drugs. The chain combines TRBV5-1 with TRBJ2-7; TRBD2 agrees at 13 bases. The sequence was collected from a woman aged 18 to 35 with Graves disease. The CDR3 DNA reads TGCGCCAGCAGCTTGGCTCGGACTAGCGGGAGCCCCTACGAGCAGTACTTC. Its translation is CASSLARTSGSPYEQYF.